This T cell receptor (beta chain) stems from a study of T cells after yellow fever vaccination. Points from the study as a whole: The secondary response was weaker but peaked faster, day 5 versus 15.

Trimming at V came to 4 bases and at J to 3 bases, leaving 2 bases not matched to a gene. Germline-derived CDR1 and CDR2 are SGHDT and YYEEEE. CDR3 length equals 14 residues. Generation of TCR cDNA used 5'RACE template switching (which added a universal primer site and UMIs). TCRdb redid the calling of the 5' RACE reads with MiXCR, one entry per CDR3 protein. The sample contains 620,000 or so distinct CDR3 sequences, roughly a sixth of which appear only once. As regards this clonotype: Its antigen is as yet unknown.

The material sequenced was PBMCs, taken 5 days after the first yellow fever vaccination. The sequence derives from a man between 18 and 29 years old who received the YFV17D yellow fever vaccine. The chain is built from TRBV5-6 and TRBJ2-5; 11 bases align to TRBD2. DNA of the CDR3: TGTGCCAGCAGCCAGACTAGCGGGGAAGAGACCCAGTACTTC. Translating it yields CASSQTSGEETQYF.